This T cell receptor (beta chain) comes out of a study of cytomegalovirus exposure and HLA in healthy donors. Study conclusions and caveats: First-cohort TCR clusters tended to co-occur in the roughly 130 validation repertoires, a later analysis found.

The germline CDR1 and CDR2 sequences are MNHEY and SVGAGI. After removal of 8 bases from V and 1 base from J, the junction contained 7 bases not matched to a gene. The CDR3 contains 14 residues. Only a few counts were recorded for this clone. Its antigen is unknown. Method: immunoSEQ multiplex PCR; TCRdb's copy keeps in-frame clones and lacks some. The sample holds some 350,000 clones; about 90% are singletons and the top ten take over 1%. The clonotype was recovered from a woman aged 25-40 years in good health and CMV-seropositive. Input material: PBMCs. The chain uses TRBV6-5 and TRBJ2-7, with TRBD2 matching 8 bases. CDR3 nucleotide sequence: TGTGCCAGCGCAGGGACTAGGAGTTCCTACGAGCAGTACTTC. Protein sequence: CASAGTRSSYEQYF.